The entry below gives a single TCR beta chain sequence along with its context. This clonotype was observed a few times. Its antigen is not yet known. Nothing much larger sits one base from this clone, and base qualities are not available. The approximately 41 donors, aged about 6 to 95 years, were systemically healthy Caucasian individuals from Russia. Ten milliliters of peripheral blood were drawn from each donor into EDTA-treated Vacutainer tubes. Ficoll-Paque density-gradient centrifugation was used to isolate PBMCs, with at least 6 million per sample. Trizol reagent was used to extract total RNA from PBMCs, with at least 5 micrograms per sample. For every donor, flow cytometry on a PBMC aliquot measured the percentage of naive CD45RAhigh/CD27high T cells. Receptor amplification or capture employed 5' RACE. Sequencing was performed on an Illumina HiSeq 2500. A second roughly 6 to 11 cycle PCR used a sample-barcoded 5' primer and a J-beta primer mix. Each TCR beta cDNA molecule received a unique molecular identifier from a template-switch 5' adaptor carrying 12 random nucleotides. Each sample yielded at least 2.5 million CDR3-containing paired-end reads. First-strand cDNA was synthesized from all RNA with the Mint cDNA synthesis kit, primed by a TRBC-specific oligonucleotide. Following uracil-DNA glycosylase treatment, all cDNA underwent a first 18-cycle PCR with the universal primers M1SS and BC2_uni_R. On the authors' methods: Each sample was normalized by randomly selecting 1 million high-quality reads, each carrying a distinct molecular identifier. Instead of being binned into consensus sequences, reads that shared molecular identifiers were thrown out. CDR3 identification, clonotype clustering and error correction used MiTCR with a Q25 quality threshold and the strictest error-elimination algorithm. A nonparametric unseen species model using Euler transformation provided a lower-bound estimate of total TCR beta diversity. TCRdb reprocessing: public reads trimmed at Q25 with fastp, clones called with MiXCR, in-frame beta chains kept. One record per CDR3 amino acid sequence lists the most common genes and DNA. Here the V and J calls rest on TCRdb's processing, not on the authors' analysis. For this sample the table gives 910,000 or so distinct CDR3 sequences, of which about 53% were detected only once. The ten largest clones capture about 22% of the sample.

The germline V and J ends show losses of 6 bases and 3 bases respectively, and no gene match explains 7 bases of the junction. From its cysteine to its phenylalanine, the CDR3 spans 14 amino acids. Only the CDR3 DNA is retained, 42 bases long and in frame from the first base. Reading the germline V gene gives CDR1 SQVTM and CDR2 ANQGSEA. The record originates from a study of blood T cells in healthy people across ages (dated by TCRdb to between 2014 and 2017). About the investigation overall: In model experiments, template switching captured about one uniquely barcoded TCR beta cDNA molecule for every two T cells. Using deep sequencing normalized with unique cDNA molecular identifiers, the study measured how TCR beta repertoire diversity changes with age. The donors were divided into four age groups: young (average approximately 16 years), middle-aged (about 41), aged (roughly 66) and long-lived (around 80). To avoid experimental bias, donors of different ages were spread randomly across the sequencing lanes. Two additional independent replicas of 1 million unique cDNA reads from the same blood draw were analyzed for two donors (one aged 18 to 30 and one aged 80 or older). Results the study describes overall, beyond this receptor: Since profiling was done on bulk unsorted PBMCs, naive and antigen-experienced compartments could not be conclusively compared. Observed TCR beta diversity per million T cells fell roughly linearly with age, and a significant reduction was already apparent by age approximately 41. Compared with the aged group, more naive CD4+ T cells, fewer expanded clones and increased TCR diversity were shown by the long-lived group, suggesting age selection. Estimates of total diversity from one million sequenced T cells were regarded as lower bounds and underestimates. Donor CMV infection status was unknown, potentially confounding age-related changes in expanded clonotypes. A strong correlation was found between observed TCR beta diversity and the percentage of naive T cells measured by flow cytometry.

The sample consisted of blood. This TCR came from a woman aged 55-69 years in good health. In this chain, TRBV29-1 is recombined with TRBJ2-1; TRBD1 agrees with 8 junctional bases. The CDR3 region: CSVAGTGNYNEQFF. The DNA is TGCAGCGTCGCCGGGACAGGTAACTACAATGAGCAGTTCTTC.